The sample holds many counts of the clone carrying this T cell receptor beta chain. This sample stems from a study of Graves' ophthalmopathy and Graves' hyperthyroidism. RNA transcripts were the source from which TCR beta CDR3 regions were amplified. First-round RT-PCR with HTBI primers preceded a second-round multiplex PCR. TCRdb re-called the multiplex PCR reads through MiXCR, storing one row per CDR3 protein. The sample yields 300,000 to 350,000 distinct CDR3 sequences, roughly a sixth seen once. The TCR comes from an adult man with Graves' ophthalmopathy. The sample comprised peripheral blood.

The CDR3 is CASSQVQDHTIYF. DNA of the CDR3: TGCGCCAGCAGCCAAGTTCAGGATCACACCATATATTTT. The J gene is TRBJ1-3, the V gene TRBV4-1; no firm D call. The CDR3 length is 13 residues. The V end was cut by 1 base, the J end by 8 bases, with 9 bases between. The germline CDR1 and CDR2 sequences are MGHRA and YSYEKL.